Listed below are T cell receptor beta chains from one sample, sequenced in a study of cytomegalovirus exposure and HLA in healthy donors. Libraries were prepared by immunoSEQ multiplex PCR; TCRdb keeps only in-frame clonotypes and omits some of them. The table includes some 170,000 clones, around 86% detected once. The specimen was PBMCs. The source is a man younger than 45 in good health and CMV-seropositive. The CDR3 runs from the conserved cysteine through the conserved F or W.

v_gene | CDR3aa
TRBV4-1 | CASSRAPTGAYNEQFF
TRBV7-9 | CASSSSANYGYTF
TRBV11-3 | CASSLGLTYEQYF
TRBV7-6 | CASSLGGRADNEQFF
TRBV7-9 | CASSLAGRAYEQYF
TRBV9 | CASSESGYEQYF
TRBV27 | CASSRGTSTDTQYF
TRBV27 | CASSLARGGSGELFF
TRBV7-7 | CASSSDRGEKLFF
TRBV7-2 | CASSLEGSNTEAFF
TRBV18 | CASSPRRVDLWSEQYF
TRBV29-1 | CSVVGPGALPNTEAFF
TRBV6-1 | CASTIDRVGGKAFF
TRBV7-3 | CASSLGSGNTIYF
TRBV27 | CASSPILSAANVLTF
TRBV5-1 | CASSLGQGMYQPQHF
TRBV14 | CASSQVRQGDGYTF
TRBV5-1 | CASSLEGRSLTDTQYF
TRBV6-4 | CASRWGREGNQPQHF
TRBV5-1 | CASSQTGDGYTF
TRBV11-3 | CATRNGGYSPLHF
TRBV27 | CASSRPGSYEQYF
TRBV27 | CASRGVGNQPQHF
TRBV6-1 | CASKLADERVF
TRBV6-6 | CASSDWGHQPQHF
TRBV11-2 | CASSFVGGMVVGELFF
TRBV7-2 | CASSLDGQTPYEQYF
TRBV7-2 | CASKRGQETQYF
TRBV9 | CASALVSTDTQYF
TRBV2 | CASSRDRDGYEQYF
TRBV4-2 | CASSQDFSTDTQYF
TRBV18 | CTSSPPSTADFTYEQYF
TRBV7-9 | CASSLTPSITYEQYF
TRBV7-2 | CASSLDMARGETQYF
TRBV11-2 | CASSFSSPYSPYEQYF
TRBV5-6 | CASSLGLAVQFF
TRBV20-1 | CSARSPGELFF
TRBV21-1 | CASSKAAEGYTF
TRBV23-1 | CASTPRYPRVRELFF
TRBV11-2 | CASSRNRGEQYF
TRBV27 | CASHARDQETQYF
TRBV7-3 | CASSLGLGLEETQYF
TRBV19 | CASSAGTSGQETQYF
TRBV6-5 | CASSLGQISYEQYF